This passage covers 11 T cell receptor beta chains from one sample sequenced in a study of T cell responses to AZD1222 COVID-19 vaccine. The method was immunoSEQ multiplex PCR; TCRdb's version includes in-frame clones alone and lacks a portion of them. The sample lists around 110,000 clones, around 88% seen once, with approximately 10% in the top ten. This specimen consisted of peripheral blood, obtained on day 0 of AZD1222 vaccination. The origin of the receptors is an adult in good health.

The chain's CDR3 is CASSQRYRDSYNEQFF. CDR3 DNA: TGCGCCAGCAGTCAAAGGTATCGGGACAGCTACAATGAGCAGTTCTTC. This chain uses TRBV23-1 with TRBJ2-1; 7 bases are shared with TRBD1. Being an ORF, TRBV23-1 has a function that is uncertain. J lost 3 bases, V lost 2 bases, and 7 bases had no gene match. CDR3 length equals 16 residues.

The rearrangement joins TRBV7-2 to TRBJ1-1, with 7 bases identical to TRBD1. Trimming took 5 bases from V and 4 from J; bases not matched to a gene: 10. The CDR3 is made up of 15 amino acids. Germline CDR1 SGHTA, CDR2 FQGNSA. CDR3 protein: CASSQGHRGGTEAFF. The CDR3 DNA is TGTGCCAGCAGCCAGGGACACAGGGGTGGCACTGAAGCTTTCTTT.

As DNA, the CDR3 is TGTGCCAGCAGTTACGGGTATGCTGGAAACACCATATATTTT. Its protein product is CASSYGYAGNTIYF. The chain employs TRBV6-5 and TRBJ1-3; no definite D call. Looked up from germline, CDR1 is MNHEY and CDR2 is SVGAGI. The CDR3 sequence is 14 residues long. Deletions cut 2 bases from V and 2 bases from J, with 7 bases between.

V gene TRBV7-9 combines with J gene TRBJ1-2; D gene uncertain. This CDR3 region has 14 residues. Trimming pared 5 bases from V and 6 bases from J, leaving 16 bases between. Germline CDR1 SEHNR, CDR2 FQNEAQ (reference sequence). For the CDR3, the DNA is TGTGCCAGCAGCCCCAATAAGGAAGGGAATGGCTACACCTTC. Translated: CASSPNKEGNGYTF.

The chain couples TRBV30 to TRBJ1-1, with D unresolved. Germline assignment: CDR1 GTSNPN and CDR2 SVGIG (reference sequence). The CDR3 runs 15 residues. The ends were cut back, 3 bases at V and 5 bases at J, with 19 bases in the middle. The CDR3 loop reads CAWSLRRGDGTEAFF. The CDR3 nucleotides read TGTGCCTGGAGCCTCCGTCGGGGAGATGGTACTGAAGCTTTCTTT.

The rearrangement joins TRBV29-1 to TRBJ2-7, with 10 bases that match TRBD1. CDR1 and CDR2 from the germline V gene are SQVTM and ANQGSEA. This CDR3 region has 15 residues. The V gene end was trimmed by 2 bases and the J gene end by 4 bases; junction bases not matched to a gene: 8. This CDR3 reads CSVEMAGDRGYEQYF. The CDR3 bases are TGCAGCGTTGAAATGGCTGGGGACAGGGGTTACGAGCAGTACTTC.

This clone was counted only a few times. CDR3 in DNA: TGTGCCAGCAGCGTAGAGGGAACTCCAAGTCAGCCCCAGCATTTT. Its translation: CASSVEGTPSQPQHF. V gene TRBV9 combines with J gene TRBJ1-5; D remains unclear. This CDR3 has 15 amino acids. Trimming took 0 bases from V and 6 from J, leaving 13 bases between them. Germline lookup yields CDR1 SGDLS and CDR2 YYNGEE.

CDR3 sequence reads: CASSLNSGYGYTF. CDR3 DNA sequence: TGTGCCAGCAGCTTGAACAGCGGGTATGGCTACACCTTC. The chain links TRBV5-5 to TRBJ1-2, with D uncertain. The V end lost 1 base, the J end lost 5 bases, and 9 bases lay between the germline ends. The germline CDR1 and CDR2 sequences are SGHKS and YYEKEE (reference sequence). The length of the CDR3 is 13 residues.

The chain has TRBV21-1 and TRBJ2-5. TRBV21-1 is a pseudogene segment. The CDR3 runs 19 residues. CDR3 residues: CASSRPEEGPQLPGETQYF. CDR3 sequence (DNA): TGTGCCAGCAGCAGGCCGGAAGAGGGGCCCCAACTCCCGGGAGAGACCCAGTACTTC.

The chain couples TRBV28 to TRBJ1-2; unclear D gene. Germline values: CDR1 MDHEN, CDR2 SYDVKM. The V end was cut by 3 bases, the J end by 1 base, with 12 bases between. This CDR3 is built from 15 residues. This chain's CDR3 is CASSLMGGNNYGYTF. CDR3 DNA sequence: TGTGCCAGCAGTTTGATGGGAGGTAATAACTATGGCTACACCTTC.

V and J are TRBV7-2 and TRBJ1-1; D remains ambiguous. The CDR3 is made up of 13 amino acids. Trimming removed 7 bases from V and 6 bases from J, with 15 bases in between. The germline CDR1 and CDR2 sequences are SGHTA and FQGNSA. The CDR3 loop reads CASKDYGDAEAFF. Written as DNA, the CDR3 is TGTGCCAGCAAGGATTACGGAGACGCTGAAGCTTTCTTT.